This T cell receptor (beta chain) was recorded in a study of T cells in Graves' hyperthyroidism and ophthalmopathy. RNA transcripts provided the source from which TCR beta CDR3 regions were amplified. An initial round of RT-PCR targeting the TCR CDR3 relied on the HTBI primer set. MiXCR, applied by TCRdb to the multiplex PCR reads, yields one record per CDR3 protein. The sample holds about 840,000 distinct CDR3 sequences; 38% are singletons and the top ten take over 8%. The CDR3 consists of 13 residues. From germline, CDR1 is SGDLS and CDR2 YYNGEE. V lost 7 bases to trimming and J lost 7 bases; unmatched junction nucleotides: 9.

The sequencing input was blood. The sequence was obtained from a man younger than 35 with Graves' hyperthyroidism. This chain uses TRBV9 with TRBJ1-1; 8 bases fit TRBD1. The CDR3 spells CASSSGQDIEAFF. The DNA of the CDR3 is TGTGCCAGCTCATCGGGACAGGATATTGAAGCTTTCTTT.